These 21 T cell receptor beta chains were sequenced from one sample in a study of CD8 T cells in Susac syndrome. Reverse transcription of about 0.45 to 1 ug RNA used random hexamers. TCRdb processed the immunoSEQ multiplex PCR reads anew with MiXCR; each CDR3 protein has one entry. The sample includes around 150,000 distinct CDR3 sequences, just under 95% of them seen just once. What was sequenced was CD8+ T cells from PBMCs. These TCRs come from a human donor with Susac syndrome.

The V call is TRBV15, the J call TRBJ2-1; 7 nucleotides align to TRBD1. Germline values: CDR1 LNHNV, CDR2 YYDKDF (reference sequence). The CDR3 is 15 amino acids. J gave up 0 bases and V 4 bases, and 3 bases lay outside the gene matches. This CDR3 is CATSIWDSSYNEQFF. In nucleotides, the CDR3 is TGTGCCACCAGCATTTGGGACAGCTCCTACAATGAGCAGTTCTTC.

The V call is TRBV19, the J call TRBJ2-1; 8 bases map to TRBD2. V lost 1 base to trimming and J lost 3 bases; unmatched junction nucleotides: 8. The CDR3 loop spans 17 amino acids. Germline values: CDR1 LNHDA, CDR2 SQIVND (reference sequence). The CDR3 DNA is TGTGCCAGTAGTATAGCCTCGGGCGGGAGGTTCTACAATGAGCAGTTCTTC. It yields the protein CASSIASGGRFYNEQFF.

The chain uses TRBV12-3 or TRBV12-4 and TRBJ2-1; the match to TRBD2 covers 9 bases. V gave up 6 bases and J gave up 9 bases; unmatched junction bases: 3. The CDR3 is 12 residues long. The CDR3 DNA sequence: TGTGCCAGCAGAGAGACTAGCGGTGAGCAGTTCTTC. This gives the protein CASRETSGEQFF.

The chain carries TRBV27 and TRBJ1-2, with 7 bases aligning to TRBD1. V was clipped by 5 bases and J by 4 bases; unmatched bases: 7. This CDR3 contains 14 residues. Germline V gene data show CDR1 as MNHEY and CDR2 as SMNVEV (reference sequence). The DNA for the CDR3 is TGTGCCAGCAGTCCCGGACAGGCGGCCTATGGCTACACCTTC. As protein: CASSPGQAAYGYTF.

The count of this clonotype is one. J is TRBJ2-4 and V is TRBV9; D remains ambiguous. V lost 3 bases and J lost 8, with 9 bases in between. From germline, CDR1 is SGDLS and CDR2 YYNGEE. This CDR3 is 12 amino acids long. As DNA, the CDR3 is TGTGCCAGCAGCGAGCTGGGCGACATTCAGTACTTC. Translation: CASSELGDIQYF.

The gene calls are TRBV6-6 and TRBJ2-3; D is unclear. With 6 bases removed from V and 6 bases from J, the gap between germline ends came to 13 bases. CDR1 and CDR2 from the germline V gene are MNHNY and SVGAGI (reference sequence). The CDR3 extends over 13 amino acids. The CDR3 DNA reads as TGTGCCAGCAGCCGTGTTTTGGGGGATACGCAGTATTTT. Translation gives CASSRVLGDTQYF.

V usage is TRBV20-1 and J usage is TRBJ1-4; a weak D match, TRBD1 (5 bases). V was clipped by 6 bases and J by 7 bases, with 15 bases between them. CDR1 and CDR2 (germline): DFQATT, SNEGSKA (reference sequence). The CDR3 covers 13 residues. CDR3 coding DNA: TGCAGTGCAACCGGGACTGGACGTGAAAAACTGTTTTTT. Translated, it gives CSATGTGREKLFF.

The J gene is TRBJ2-5, the V gene TRBV4-2, with D possibly being TRBD1 (5 bases). The CDR3 length is 15 residues. Germline CDR1 reads LGHNA; CDR2 reads YNFKEQ. The V end was cut by 1 base, the J end by 3 bases, with 12 bases between. The CDR3 sequence is CASSQAELGEETQYF. In nucleotides, the CDR3 is TGTGCCAGCAGCCAAGCAGAGCTAGGGGAAGAGACCCAGTACTTC.

The rearrangement links TRBV5-1 to TRBJ2-7; D unresolved. Germline values: CDR1 SGHRS, CDR2 YFSETQ. With 3 bases removed from V and 2 bases from J, the gap between germline ends came to 18 bases. The CDR3 length is 16 residues. In DNA, the CDR3 is TGCGCCAGCAGCTCCGACCAAAACCACCTTACCTACGAGCAGTACTTC. Translation: CASSSDQNHLTYEQYF.

Here the CDR3 reads CASSLNKQTGGYTEAFF. CDR3 coding DNA: TGTGCCAGCAGCCTTAATAAGCAGACAGGGGGCTACACTGAAGCTTTCTTT. The chain has TRBV7-6 and TRBJ1-1, with 10 bases lining up with TRBD1. This CDR3 comprises 17 residues. V was pared by 5 bases and J by 3 bases, with 12 bases of the junction left unmatched. Germline V gene data show CDR1 as SGHVS and CDR2 as FNYEAQ.

V usage is TRBV20-1 and J usage is TRBJ1-5; weak D call: TRBD1 (5 bases). Germline-derived CDR1 and CDR2 are DFQATT and SNEGSKA (reference sequence). CDR3 size: 13 residues. Trimming took off 2 bases at V and 1 base at J, with 6 bases between the two ends. The CDR3 region has the DNA TGCAGTGCTAGACGGGGGAGCAATCAGCCCCAGCATTTT. Its translation is CSARRGSNQPQHF.

This sequence joins TRBV4-1 and TRBJ1-2, with 8 bases aligning to TRBD1. V dropped 4 bases and J dropped 0; count of bases not matched to a gene: 7. Germline V gene lookup returns CDR1 MGHRA and CDR2 YSYEKL. CDR3 length equals 16 residues. The DNA for the CDR3 is TGCGCCAGCAGCCTCCGTGGGACAGGTCCTAACTATGGCTACACCTTC. This gives the protein CASSLRGTGPNYGYTF.

This clonotype was detected only once. This rearrangement joins TRBV6-6 to TRBJ2-7; D is perhaps TRBD1 (5 bases). V dropped 6 bases and J dropped 7 bases, with 16 bases sitting between them. The length of the CDR3 is 13 residues. Germline V gene lookup returns CDR1 MNHNY and CDR2 SVGAGI (reference sequence). CDR3 nucleotides: TGTGCCAGCAGCCTGGGAAGGGGCGGAGAGCAGTACTTC. Its protein product is CASSLGRGGEQYF.

The chain employs TRBV25-1 and TRBJ2-5; D is possibly TRBD1 or TRBD2 (5 bases each). V was cut by 7 bases and J by 5 bases, with 17 bases left in between. CDR1 and CDR2 (germline): MGHDK, SYGVNS. The CDR3 covers 14 residues. CDR3 nucleotide sequence: TGTGCCAGCATTCGGGGACCCGAGGGGGAGACCCAGTACTTC. Its protein product is CASIRGPEGETQYF.

V and J are TRBV20-1 and TRBJ1-2, with D tentatively TRBD1 (5 bases). Trimming removed 5 bases from V and 3 bases from J, with 10 bases in between. There are 12 residues in the CDR3. Germline V lookup: CDR1 DFQATT, CDR2 SNEGSKA (reference sequence). CDR3 DNA: TGCAGTGCTCCCCCGGGGGACTATGGCTACACCTTC. Translated: CSAPPGDYGYTF.

CDR3 residues: CASSEGPSSYNEQFF. Written as DNA, the CDR3 is TGTGCCAGCAGTGAGGGACCGAGCTCCTACAATGAGCAGTTCTTC. The rearrangement joins TRBV2 to TRBJ2-1, with D tentatively TRBD1 or TRBD2 (5 bases each). This CDR3 has 15 residues. Per the germline V gene, CDR1 is SNHLY and CDR2 is FYNNEI. Trimming left V 3 bases short and J 0 bases short, with 9 bases between.

The chain employs TRBV27 and TRBJ2-1, with 8 bases identical to TRBD2. This CDR3 is built from 15 residues. The trim removed 6 bases at V and 9 bases at J, leaving 13 bases unmatched. CDR1 and CDR2 from the germline V gene are MNHEY and SMNVEV (reference sequence). CDR3 sequence: CASSLGYVAGGEQFF. The DNA of the CDR3 is TGTGCCAGCAGCTTAGGGTATGTTGCGGGGGGTGAGCAGTTCTTC.

The chain is built from TRBV12-5 and TRBJ2-1; no definite D call. V dropped 7 bases and J dropped 9 bases, with 7 bases sitting between them. CDR3 length: 10 amino acids. Germline-derived CDR1 and CDR2 are LGHNT and FRNRAP. The CDR3 region is CASEAGEQFF. In DNA form, the CDR3 reads TGTGCTAGTGAGGCTGGTGAGCAGTTCTTC.

V and J are TRBV6-5 and TRBJ2-7, with no clear D. The CDR3 sequence is 11 residues long. V dropped 2 bases and J dropped 12 bases, with 11 bases sitting between them. Germline values: CDR1 MNHEY, CDR2 SVGAGI. The CDR3 DNA sequence: TGTGCCAGCAGTTACGGGATGCGACTGTACTTC. It translates to CASSYGMRLYF.

The V gene is TRBV6-5, the J gene TRBJ2-5; D remains unclear. Germline V lookup: CDR1 MNHEY, CDR2 SVGAGI. This CDR3 spans 14 amino acids. V lost 7 bases to trimming and J lost 5 bases, with 17 bases between them. The chain's CDR3 is CASNRAASEETQYF. The CDR3 DNA sequence: TGTGCCAGCAACCGGGCCGCAAGTGAGGAGACCCAGTACTTC.

Points on this clonotype: One junction end does not reproduce the germline sequence, and a read error may be involved. The V gene is TRBV27, the J gene TRBJ2-1; 7 nucleotides agree with TRBD2. CDR3 length equals 13 residues. Germline V CDR1 and CDR2: MNHEY, SMNVEV (reference sequence). The CDR3 spells CAAGLGLYNEQFF. CDR3 sequence (DNA): TGCGCAGCGGGGCTGGGACTTTACAATGAGCAGTTCTTC.